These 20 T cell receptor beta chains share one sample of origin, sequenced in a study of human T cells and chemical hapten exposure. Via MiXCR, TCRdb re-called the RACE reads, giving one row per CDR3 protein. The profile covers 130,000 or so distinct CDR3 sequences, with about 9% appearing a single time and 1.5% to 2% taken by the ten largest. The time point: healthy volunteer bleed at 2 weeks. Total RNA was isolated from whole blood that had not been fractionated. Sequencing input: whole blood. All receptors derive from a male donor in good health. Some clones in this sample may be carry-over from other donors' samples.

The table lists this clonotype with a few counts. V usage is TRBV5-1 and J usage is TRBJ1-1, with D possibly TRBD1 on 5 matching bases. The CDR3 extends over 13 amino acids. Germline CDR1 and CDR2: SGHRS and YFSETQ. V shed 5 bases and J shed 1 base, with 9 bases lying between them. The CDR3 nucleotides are TGCGCCAGCAGACCAGACAGGAACACTGAAGCTTTCTTT. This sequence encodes CASRPDRNTEAFF. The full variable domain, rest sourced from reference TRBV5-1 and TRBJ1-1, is KAGVTQTPRYLIKTRGQQVTLSCSPISGHRSVSWYQQTPGQGLQFLFEYFSETQRNKGNFPGRFSGRQFSNSRSEMNVSTLELGDSALYLCASRPDRNTEAFFGQGTRLTVV.

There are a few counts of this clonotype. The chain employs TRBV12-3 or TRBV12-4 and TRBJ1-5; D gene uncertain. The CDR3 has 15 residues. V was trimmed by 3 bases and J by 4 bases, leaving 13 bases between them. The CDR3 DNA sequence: TGTGCCAGCAGTTTTGCTGGGCTGGGAAATCAGCCCCAGCATTTT. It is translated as CASSFAGLGNQPQHF.

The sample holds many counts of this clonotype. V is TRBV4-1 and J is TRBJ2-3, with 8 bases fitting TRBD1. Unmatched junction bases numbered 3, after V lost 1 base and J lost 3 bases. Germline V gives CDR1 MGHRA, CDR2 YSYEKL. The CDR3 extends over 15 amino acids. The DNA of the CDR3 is TGCGCCAGCAGCCAAGGTACAGGGGGGACAGATACGCAGTATTTT. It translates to CASSQGTGGTDTQYF.

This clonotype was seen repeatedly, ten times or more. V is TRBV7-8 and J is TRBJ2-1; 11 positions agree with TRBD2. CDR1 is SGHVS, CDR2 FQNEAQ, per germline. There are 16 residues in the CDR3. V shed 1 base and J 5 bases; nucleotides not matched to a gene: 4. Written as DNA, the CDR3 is TGTGCCAGCAGCTTAGGCCTAGCGGGAGGCCACAATGAGCAGTTCTTC. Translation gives CASSLGLAGGHNEQFF. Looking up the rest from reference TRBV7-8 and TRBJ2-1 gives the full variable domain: GAGVSQSPRYKVAKRGQDVALRCDPISGHVSLFWYQQALGQGPEFLTYFQNEAQLDKSGLPSDRFFAERPEGSVSTLKIQRTQQEDSAVYLCASSLGLAGGHNEQFFGPGTRLTVL.

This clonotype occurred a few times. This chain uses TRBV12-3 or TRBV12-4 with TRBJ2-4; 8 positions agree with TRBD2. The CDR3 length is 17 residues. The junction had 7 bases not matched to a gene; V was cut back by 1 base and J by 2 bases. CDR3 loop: CASSLGGLALTKNIQYF. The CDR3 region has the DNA TGTGCCAGCAGTTTAGGTGGACTAGCACTTACCAAAAACATTCAGTACTTC.

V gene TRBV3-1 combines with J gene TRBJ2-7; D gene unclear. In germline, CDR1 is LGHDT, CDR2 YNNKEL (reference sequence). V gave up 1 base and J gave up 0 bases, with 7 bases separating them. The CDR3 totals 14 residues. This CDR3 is CASSQGVDSYEQYF. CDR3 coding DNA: TGTGCCAGCAGCCAAGGAGTAGACTCCTACGAGCAGTACTTC.

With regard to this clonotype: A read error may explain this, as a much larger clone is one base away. CDR3 sequence reads: CTSSQGAELSYEQYF. The CDR3 nucleotides read TGTACCAGCAGCCAAGGCGCGGAACTCTCCTACGAGCAGTACTTC. The gene calls are TRBV4-2 and TRBJ2-7; D remains ambiguous. The CDR3 has 15 residues. CDR1 is LGHNA and CDR2 is YNFKEQ in the germline V gene.

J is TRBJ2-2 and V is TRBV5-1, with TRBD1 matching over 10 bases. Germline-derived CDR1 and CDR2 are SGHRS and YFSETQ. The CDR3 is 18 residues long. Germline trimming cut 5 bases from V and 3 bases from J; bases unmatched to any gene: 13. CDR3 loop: CASRRTGGSSADTGELFF. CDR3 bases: TGCGCCAGCAGGCGGACAGGGGGTTCATCAGCGGACACCGGGGAGCTGTTTTTT.

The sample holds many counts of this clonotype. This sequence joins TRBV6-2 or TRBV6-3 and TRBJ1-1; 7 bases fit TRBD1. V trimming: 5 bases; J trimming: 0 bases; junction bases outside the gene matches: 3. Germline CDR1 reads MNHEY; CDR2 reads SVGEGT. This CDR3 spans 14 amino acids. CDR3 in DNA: TGTGCCAGCAGTAGGACAGGCCTGAACACTGAAGCTTTCTTT. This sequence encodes CASSRTGLNTEAFF.

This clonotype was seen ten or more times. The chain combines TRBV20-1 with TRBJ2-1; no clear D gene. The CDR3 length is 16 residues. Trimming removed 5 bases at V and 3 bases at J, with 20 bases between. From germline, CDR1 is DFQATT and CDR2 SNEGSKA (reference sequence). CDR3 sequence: CSAGKWEGNVYNEQFF. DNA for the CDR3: TGCAGTGCTGGAAAGTGGGAAGGGAACGTCTACAATGAGCAGTTCTTC.

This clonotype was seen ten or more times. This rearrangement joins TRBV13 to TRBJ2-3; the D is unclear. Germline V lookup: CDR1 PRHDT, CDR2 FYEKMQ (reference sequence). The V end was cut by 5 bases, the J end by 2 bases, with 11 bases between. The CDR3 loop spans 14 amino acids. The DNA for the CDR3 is TGTGCCAGCAGCCAATACAAGAACACAGATACGCAGTATTTT. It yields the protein CASSQYKNTDTQYF.

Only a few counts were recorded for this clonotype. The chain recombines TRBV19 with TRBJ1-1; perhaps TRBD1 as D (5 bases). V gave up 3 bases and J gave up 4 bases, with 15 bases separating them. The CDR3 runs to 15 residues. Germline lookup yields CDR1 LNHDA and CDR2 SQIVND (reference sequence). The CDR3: CASSILLPGRTEAFF. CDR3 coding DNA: TGTGCCAGTAGTATCCTACTTCCAGGGCGCACTGAAGCTTTCTTT.

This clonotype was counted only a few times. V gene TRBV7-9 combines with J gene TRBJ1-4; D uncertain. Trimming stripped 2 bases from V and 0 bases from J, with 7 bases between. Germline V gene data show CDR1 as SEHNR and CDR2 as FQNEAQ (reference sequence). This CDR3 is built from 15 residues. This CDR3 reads CASSLSPSTNEKLFF. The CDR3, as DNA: TGTGCCAGCAGCTTAAGTCCATCAACTAATGAAAAACTGTTTTTT.

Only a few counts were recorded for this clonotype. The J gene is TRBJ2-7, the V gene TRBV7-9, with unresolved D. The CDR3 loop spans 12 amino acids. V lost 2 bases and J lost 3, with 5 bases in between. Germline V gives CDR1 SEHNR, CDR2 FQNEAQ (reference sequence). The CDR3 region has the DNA TGTGCCAGCAGCTTAAACCTCTACGAGCAGTACTTC. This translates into CASSLNLYEQYF.

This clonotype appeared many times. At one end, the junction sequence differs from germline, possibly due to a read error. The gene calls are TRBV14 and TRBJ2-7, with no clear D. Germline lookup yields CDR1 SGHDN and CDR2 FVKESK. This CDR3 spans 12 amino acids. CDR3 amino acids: CASSQGIARLRF. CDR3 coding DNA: TGTGCCAGCAGCCAAGGGATCGCACGCTTGAGATTC. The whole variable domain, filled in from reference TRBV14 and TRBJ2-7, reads EAGVTQFPSHSVIEKGQTVTLRCDPISGHDNLYWYRRVMGKEIKFLLHFVKESKQDESGMPNNRFLAERTGGTYSTLKVQPAELEDSGVYFCASSQGIARLRFGPGTRLTVT.

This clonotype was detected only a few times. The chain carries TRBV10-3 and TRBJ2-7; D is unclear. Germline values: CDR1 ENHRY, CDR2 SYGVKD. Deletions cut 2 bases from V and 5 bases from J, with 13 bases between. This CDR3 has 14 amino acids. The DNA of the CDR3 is TGTGCCATCAGTGAGAGTACAGTGTGGAACGAGCAGTACTTC. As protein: CAISESTVWNEQYF.

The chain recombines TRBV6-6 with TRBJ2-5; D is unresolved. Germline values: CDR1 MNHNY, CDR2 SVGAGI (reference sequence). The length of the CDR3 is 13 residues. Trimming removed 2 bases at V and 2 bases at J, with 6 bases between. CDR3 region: CASSYVEQETQYF. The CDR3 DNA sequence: TGTGCCAGCAGTTACGTGGAACAAGAGACCCAGTACTTC.

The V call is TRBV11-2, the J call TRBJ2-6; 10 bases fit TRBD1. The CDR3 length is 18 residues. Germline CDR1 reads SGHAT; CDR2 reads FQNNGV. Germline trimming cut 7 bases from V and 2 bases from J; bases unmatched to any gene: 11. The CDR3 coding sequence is TGTGCCAGCATCCCGCTTAGGGGACAGGGGACTGGGGCCAACGTCCTGACTTTC. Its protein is CASIPLRGQGTGANVLTF.

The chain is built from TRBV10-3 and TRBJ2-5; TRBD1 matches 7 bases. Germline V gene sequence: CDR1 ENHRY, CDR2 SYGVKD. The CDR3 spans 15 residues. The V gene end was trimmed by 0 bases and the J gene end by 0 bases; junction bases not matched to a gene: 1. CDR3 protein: CAISESDRYQETQYF. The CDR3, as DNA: TGTGCCATCAGTGAGTCGGACAGGTACCAAGAGACCCAGTACTTC.

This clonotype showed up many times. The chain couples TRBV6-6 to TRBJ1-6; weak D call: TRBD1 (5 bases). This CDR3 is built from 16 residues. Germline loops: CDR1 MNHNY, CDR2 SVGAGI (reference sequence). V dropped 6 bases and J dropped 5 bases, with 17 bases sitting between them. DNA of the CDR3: TGTGCCAGCAGCCAGACGGCAGGGTGGAATAATTCACCCCTCCACTTT. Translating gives CASSQTAGWNNSPLHF.